This note documents a single TCR beta chain sequence. Its antigen is unidentified. The entry originates in a study of blood T cells in healthy people across ages. Regarding the study as a whole: Bulk PBMC profiling left naive and antigen-experienced comparisons inconclusive.

Total RNA was isolated from each sample in quantities of at least 6 micrograms. The CDR3 is 16 amino acids. V lost 0 bases and J lost 8; bases outside the gene matches: 7. CDR1 and CDR2 from the germline V gene are SEHNR and FQNEAQ (reference sequence). A second PCR, run for roughly 7 to 12 cycles, used a sample-barcoded 5' primer plus a J-beta primer mix. A template-switch adaptor that had 12 random nucleotides put a tag on each cDNA molecule. TCRdb analysed the 5' RACE reads with MiXCR anew, one entry per CDR3 protein. The sample carries some 1.4 million distinct CDR3 sequences, about 43% recorded once.

Source material: blood. This clonotype was sampled from a woman aged 18-29 years in good health. The chain uses TRBV7-9 and TRBJ2-1, with 10 positions matching TRBD1. The CDR3 loop is CASSLAGTGVRDEQFF. For the CDR3, the DNA is TGTGCCAGCAGCTTAGCGGGGACAGGGGTTAGGGATGAGCAGTTCTTC. Full variable domain (outside the CDR3, taken from reference TRBV7-9 and TRBJ2-1): DTGVSQNPRHKITKRGQNVTFRCDPISEHNRLYWYRQTLGQGPEFLTYFQNEAQLEKSRLLSDRFSAERPKGSFSTLEIQRTEQGDSAMYLCASSLAGTGVRDEQFFGPGTRLTVL.